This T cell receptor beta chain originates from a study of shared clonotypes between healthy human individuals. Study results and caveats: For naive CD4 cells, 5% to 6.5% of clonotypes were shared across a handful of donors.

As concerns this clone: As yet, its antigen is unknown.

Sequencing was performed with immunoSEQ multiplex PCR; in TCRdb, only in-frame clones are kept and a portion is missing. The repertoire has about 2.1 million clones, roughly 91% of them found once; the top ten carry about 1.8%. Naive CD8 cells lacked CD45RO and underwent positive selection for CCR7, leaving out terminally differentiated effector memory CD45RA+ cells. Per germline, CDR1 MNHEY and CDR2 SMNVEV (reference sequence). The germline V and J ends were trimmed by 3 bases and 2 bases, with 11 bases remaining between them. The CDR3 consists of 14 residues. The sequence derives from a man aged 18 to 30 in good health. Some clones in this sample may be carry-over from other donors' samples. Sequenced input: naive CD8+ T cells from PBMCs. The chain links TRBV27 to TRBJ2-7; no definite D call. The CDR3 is CASSLSYEAYEQYF. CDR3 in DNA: TGTGCCAGCAGTTTGTCGTACGAAGCCTACGAGCAGTACTTC.